This T cell receptor (beta chain) was found in a study of cytomegalovirus exposure and HLA in healthy donors. Overall study findings and caveats: In a later analysis, first-cohort TCR clusters were found to tend to co-occur in the 100 to 150 validation repertoires. Despite most TCR sequences being rare, some public TCRs occurred in many donors.

Sequenced by immunoSEQ multiplex PCR; TCRdb stores in-frame clones only, minus some. The sample has tens of thousands of clones, 80% to 90% seen once. CDR1 and CDR2 (germline): LGHNA, YNFKEQ. V was pared by 1 base and J by 2 bases, with 6 bases between. The CDR3 loop spans 13 amino acids. As for this clone: What it recognizes is unknown.

The gene calls are TRBV4-2 and TRBJ2-7; D remains unclear. Sequenced: PBMCs. The TCR comes from a woman aged 25 to 39 in good health and CMV-seronegative. DNA for the CDR3: TGTGCCAGCAGCCAAGGCGGAACCTACGAGCAGTACTTC. It yields the protein CASSQGGTYEQYF.